The 32 T cell receptor beta chains given below trace back to one sample, sequenced in a study of blood T cell repertoires in COVID-19. Generated by immunoSEQ multiplex PCR, the TCRdb table keeps only in-frame clones and is missing some. Among roughly 150,000 clones listed, over 80% were seen once. Material for sequencing was peripheral blood. The receptors stem from a woman of 80 years or more with active or convalescent COVID-19.

This chain links TRBV19 with TRBJ1-1; TRBD1 matches 7 bases. Losses at the gene ends were 6 bases for V and 8 bases for J; bases not matched to a gene: 6. The CDR3 totals 12 residues. From germline, CDR1 is LNHDA and CDR2 SQIVND (reference sequence). The CDR3 nucleotides are TGTGCCAGTAGACAAGGAGGGGGCGAAGCTTTCTTT. Translation: CASRQGGGEAFF.

The rearrangement links TRBV7-2 to TRBJ2-6, with TRBD1 as a possible D gene (6 bases). V gave up 5 bases and J gave up 4 bases, with 15 bases separating them. The CDR3 extends over 16 amino acids. Germline V gene data show CDR1 as SGHTA and CDR2 as FQGNSA. The CDR3 region is CASSIYRASGANVLTF. For the CDR3, the DNA is TGTGCCAGCAGCATATACAGGGCGTCCGGGGCCAACGTCCTGACTTTC.

The gene calls are TRBV6-6 and TRBJ2-7; 8 positions agree with TRBD1. Losses at the gene ends were 2 bases for V and 6 bases for J; bases not matched to a gene: 9. CDR1 and CDR2 from the germline V gene are MNHNY and SVGAGI (reference sequence). The CDR3 has 15 amino acids. CDR3 nucleotides: TGTGCCAGCAGTTACACCCTTCTGGACAGGGTCGAGCAGTACTTC. Translated, it gives CASSYTLLDRVEQYF.

V is TRBV11-3 and J is TRBJ2-7; D possibly corresponds to TRBD2 (5 bases). Germline lookup yields CDR1 SGHNT and CDR2 YENEEA. The CDR3 has 15 residues. Trimming stripped 1 base from V and 4 bases from J, with 14 bases between. CDR3 sequence reads: CASSLGSTGRYEQYF. CDR3 in DNA: TGTGCCAGCAGCTTAGGTTCCACGGGAAGGTACGAGCAGTACTTC.

This clone was counted a few times. This rearrangement joins TRBV6-2 or TRBV6-3 to TRBJ1-1, with D possibly TRBD1 on 5 matching bases. Germline-derived CDR1 and CDR2 are MNHEY and SVGEGT. This CDR3 is 12 amino acids long. The V end lost 2 bases, the J end lost 5 bases, and 6 bases lay between the germline ends. The CDR3 is CASSYGGTEAFF. CDR3 nucleotides: TGTGCCAGCAGTTACGGGGGGACTGAAGCTTTCTTT.

This rearrangement joins TRBV6-2 or TRBV6-3 to TRBJ1-6; 8 bases match TRBD1. The V gene's germline CDR1 is MNHEY and CDR2 SVGEGT. V shed 5 bases and J 5 bases; nucleotides not matched to a gene: 11. The CDR3 extends over 17 amino acids. The CDR3 sequence: CASSEDRVKGHNSPLHF. The CDR3 DNA reads TGTGCCAGCAGTGAGGACAGGGTAAAGGGGCATAATTCACCCCTCCACTTT.

The rearrangement joins TRBV27 to TRBJ2-7; a weak D match, TRBD2 (6 bases). Germline CDR1 MNHEY, CDR2 SMNVEV (reference sequence). This CDR3 has 15 amino acids. Trimming removed 3 bases at V and 6 bases at J, with 18 bases between. The CDR3 bases are TGTGCCAGCAGTTTCGGGGACTTCCCTTTCCCCGAGCAGTACTTC. Its protein product is CASSFGDFPFPEQYF.

The rearrangement links TRBV30 to TRBJ1-1, with D uncertain. Trimming cost V 5 bases and J 0 bases, with 7 bases left between them. Germline values: CDR1 GTSNPN, CDR2 SVGIG (reference sequence). CDR3 length: 12 residues. The CDR3 loop is CAWGLMNTEAFF. The CDR3 bases are TGTGCCTGGGGCCTTATGAACACTGAAGCTTTCTTT.

This chain links TRBV5-6 with TRBJ2-4, with 8 nucleotides matching TRBD1. The V gene's germline CDR1 is SGHDT and CDR2 YYEEEE. Unmatched junction bases numbered 6, after V lost 2 bases and J lost 2 bases. CDR3 length: 16 residues. This chain's CDR3 is CASSFSGGGTKNIQYF. The CDR3 DNA reads TGTGCCAGCAGCTTCTCAGGGGGCGGTACCAAAAACATTCAGTACTTC.

The rearrangement joins TRBV3-1 (or the pseudogene TRBV3-2) to TRBJ2-6, with 7 bases aligning to TRBD1. CDR1 is LGHDT and CDR2 is YNNKEL in the germline V gene (reference sequence). V shed 0 bases, J shed 2 bases, and the junction held 10 bases outside the gene matches. The CDR3 is 19 residues long. For the CDR3, the DNA is TGTGCCAGCAGCCAAGATCCGAAGGGGGCCGGGACTGGGGCCAACGTCCTGACTTTC. It is translated as CASSQDPKGAGTGANVLTF.

The chain has TRBV30 and TRBJ1-3; no firm D call. CDR3 length: 12 residues. Trimming removed 4 bases from V and 4 bases from J, with 8 bases in between. Germline V CDR1 and CDR2: GTSNPN, SVGIG (reference sequence). CDR3 loop: CAWTGQGNTIYF. CDR3 in DNA: TGTGCCTGGACAGGTCAAGGAAACACCATATATTTT. Together with reference TRBV30 and TRBJ1-3, the CDR3 gives the full variable domain: SQTIHQWPATLVQPVGSPLSLECTVEGTSNPNLYWYRQAAGRGLQLLFYSVGIGQISSEVPQNLSASRPQDRQFILSSKKLLLSDSGFYLCAWTGQGNTIYFGEGSWLTVV.

V gene TRBV5-4 combines with J gene TRBJ2-5; the D gene is possibly TRBD1 (6 bases). The CDR3 totals 13 residues. The germline V gene encodes CDR1 SGHNT and CDR2 YYREEE (reference sequence). With 2 bases removed from V and 2 bases from J, the gap between germline ends came to 7 bases. The CDR3 region has the DNA TGTGCCAGCAGCTTTGGACAGCAAGAGACCCAGTACTTC. Translated, it gives CASSFGQQETQYF.

The chain joins TRBV27 to TRBJ1-1; 8 nucleotides agree with TRBD1. With V trimmed by 5 bases and J by 3 bases, 11 bases remained unmatched. There are 16 residues in the CDR3. Germline V gene data show CDR1 as MNHEY and CDR2 as SMNVEV (reference sequence). The CDR3 region has the DNA TGTGCCAGCAGTCCCCCCCCCGACAGGGGAGACACTGAAGCTTTCTTT. Its translation: CASSPPPDRGDTEAFF.

V gene TRBV23-1 combines with J gene TRBJ1-1; D is uncertain. TRBV23-1 is assigned to the ORF class and has an uncertain function. V lost 4 bases and J 1 base, leaving 10 bases between the germline ends. CDR3 length: 14 amino acids. CDR3: CASSRFTGNTEAFF. The CDR3 DNA follows: TGCGCCAGCAGTCGTTTTACCGGGAACACTGAAGCTTTCTTT.

The J gene is TRBJ2-7, the V gene TRBV12-5; 8 bases fit TRBD2. From germline, CDR1 is LGHNT and CDR2 FRNRAP. The CDR3 totals 15 residues. V was clipped by 4 bases and J by 2 bases; unmatched bases: 7. CDR3 nucleotide sequence: TGTGCTAGTGGTTCCCCGGGGGGGGACACCTACGAGCAGTACTTC. It yields the protein CASGSPGGDTYEQYF.

V usage is TRBV5-1 and J usage is TRBJ1-4, with 7 bases lining up with TRBD1. The CDR3 has 17 amino acids. Germline CDR1 SGHRS, CDR2 YFSETQ. V lost 1 base to trimming and J lost 2 bases; unmatched junction nucleotides: 8. CDR3 coding DNA: TGCGCCAGCAGCTTGTCTGCGACAGGGATTACTAATGAAAAACTGTTTTTT. Translation: CASSLSATGITNEKLFF.

V is TRBV27 and J is TRBJ2-7; 11 bases map to TRBD2. Germline assignment: CDR1 MNHEY and CDR2 SMNVEV (reference sequence). CDR3 length: 15 residues. Trimming removed 6 bases from V and 2 bases from J; junction bases left unmatched: 6. The CDR3, as DNA: TGTGCCAGCAGCAATCTAGCGGGGGGTGCCTACGAGCAGTACTTC. This encodes CASSNLAGGAYEQYF.

This clone showed up just once. The V gene is TRBV11-3, the J gene TRBJ1-1; 9 bases line up with TRBD1. Germline V gene data show CDR1 as SGHNT and CDR2 as YENEEA. V was clipped by 5 bases and J by 6 bases; unmatched bases: 4. The CDR3 totals 13 residues. The CDR3 DNA reads as TGTGCCAGCAGCCGGGACAGGGTTTCTGAAGCTTTCTTT. This translates into CASSRDRVSEAFF.

The V gene is TRBV7-2, the J gene TRBJ1-5; D is ambiguous. This CDR3 spans 12 amino acids. Germline loops: CDR1 SGHTA, CDR2 FQGNSA. Trimming left V 0 bases short and J 6 bases short, with 3 bases between. The CDR3 loop is CASSLAGQPQHF. In DNA, the CDR3 is TGTGCCAGCAGCTTAGCCGGTCAGCCCCAGCATTTT.

The genes are TRBV5-1 and TRBJ2-7, with D perhaps matching TRBD1 (6 bases). The length of the CDR3 is 14 residues. V lost 4 bases to trimming and J lost 6 bases, with 17 bases between them. The germline V gene encodes CDR1 SGHRS and CDR2 YFSETQ. DNA of the CDR3: TGCGCCAGCAGCCAAGTTACAGGGATGGTCGAGCAGTACTTC. Residues: CASSQVTGMVEQYF.

Notes on this clone: Other nucleotide sequences in the sample specify the same CDR3. The CDR3 loop is CASSSTGDRNEQFF. CDR3 bases: TGTGCCAGCAGCAGCACGGGGGATAGAAATGAGCAGTTCTTC. This chain uses TRBV6-5 with TRBJ2-1, with a tentative D call TRBD2 (6 bases). V shed 6 bases and J shed 7 bases, with 16 bases lying between them. Germline CDR1 reads MNHEY; CDR2 reads SVGAGI. The CDR3 is 14 amino acids.

The chain carries TRBV7-6 and TRBJ2-3; D may be TRBD2 (6 bases). This CDR3 has 16 residues. Germline V gives CDR1 SGHVS, CDR2 FNYEAQ. V was shortened by 1 base and J by 4 bases, with 15 bases between the two germline ends. This CDR3 reads CASSLGGLVVPDTQYF. The CDR3 DNA reads TGTGCCAGCAGCTTAGGGGGACTTGTTGTCCCAGATACGCAGTATTTT.

This clone was seen a handful of times. The junction and the germline gene differ at one end; a read error may be behind it. The CDR3 DNA follows: TGTGCCAGCTCTGGACAGGACCAGGAGACCCAGTACTTC. The encoded protein is CASSGQDQETQYF. This rearrangement joins TRBV18 to TRBJ2-5; 7 nucleotides line up with TRBD1. The germline gives CDR1 KGHSH, CDR2 LQKENI. The CDR3 extends over 13 amino acids.

The chain joins TRBV29-1 to TRBJ1-1; 9 bases agree with TRBD1. The CDR3 is 15 residues long. The V segment lost 4 bases and the J segment 7 bases; nucleotides outside the gene matches: 13. Germline V CDR1 and CDR2: SQVTM, ANQGSEA. The CDR3 DNA follows: TGCAGCGTTGCCCCCAAGGGACAGGGCGAGGATGAAGCTTTCTTT. It is translated as CSVAPKGQGEDEAFF.

The chain has TRBV6-2 or TRBV6-3 and TRBJ1-2; the D gene is possibly TRBD1 (5 bases). Germline values: CDR1 MNHEY, CDR2 SVGEGT. This CDR3 contains 16 residues. V dropped 3 bases and J dropped 8 bases, with 22 bases sitting between them. CDR3 nucleotide sequence: TGTGCCAGCAGTTATGGAGGGGATTACTATTTTTGGGGCTACACCTTC. It codes for CASSYGGDYYFWGYTF.

The rearrangement links TRBV7-2 to TRBJ2-3; 12 bases are shared with TRBD2. Germline assignment: CDR1 SGHTA and CDR2 FQGNSA. CDR3 length: 18 residues. The junction had 12 bases not matched to a gene; V was cut back by 5 bases and J by 3 bases. The CDR3 DNA follows: TGTGCCAGCAGCCACAGAGGCGCTAGCGGGGGGGTGACAGATACGCAGTATTTT. It specifies CASSHRGASGGVTDTQYF.

A single count supports this clone. The chain's CDR3 is CASSPWLERSSTDTQYF. The DNA for the CDR3 is TGTGCCAGCAGCCCGTGGCTGGAGCGGTCTAGCACAGATACGCAGTATTTT. The chain joins TRBV7-8 to TRBJ2-3; TRBD2 is a possible D gene (5 bases). The germline V gene has CDR1 SGHVS and CDR2 FQNEAQ. The CDR3 runs to 17 residues. V was clipped by 5 bases and J by 0 bases, with 18 bases between them.

The gene calls are TRBV4-1 and TRBJ1-1, with 9 positions matching TRBD1. The ends lost 0 bases at V and 0 bases at J; junction bases unmatched: 5. CDR1 is MGHRA and CDR2 is YSYEKL in the germline V gene. The CDR3 is 17 amino acids. The CDR3 reads CASSQDRDREMNTEAFF. In nucleotides, the CDR3 is TGCGCCAGCAGCCAAGATAGGGACAGGGAAATGAACACTGAAGCTTTCTTT.

CDR3 amino acids: CASSKLTGYNQPQHF. The CDR3 nucleotides read TGTGCCAGCAGTAAACTGACAGGGTACAATCAGCCCCAGCATTTT. The chain has TRBV27 and TRBJ1-5, with 7 bases matching TRBD1. J lost 3 bases, V lost 5 bases, and 7 bases had no gene match. Germline CDR1 reads MNHEY; CDR2 reads SMNVEV (reference sequence). The CDR3 sequence is 15 residues long.

V and J are TRBV6-5 and TRBJ1-2, with 9 nucleotides matching TRBD1. This CDR3 is built from 15 residues. Germline lookup yields CDR1 MNHEY and CDR2 SVGAGI. V lost 5 bases, J lost 3 bases, and 7 bases stayed unmatched. The CDR3 nucleotides read TGTGCCAGCAGTACGGACAGGGGTTCGGACTATGGCTACACCTTC. Protein sequence: CASSTDRGSDYGYTF.

V is TRBV19 and J is TRBJ1-3; TRBD1 matches 8 bases. Per the germline V gene, CDR1 is LNHDA and CDR2 is SQIVND (reference sequence). The CDR3 loop spans 15 amino acids. Losses at the gene ends were 3 bases for V and 8 bases for J; bases not matched to a gene: 9. In nucleotides, the CDR3 is TGTGCCAGTAGTATCTGGACAGGGATGGGGGACACCATATATTTT. This translates into CASSIWTGMGDTIYF.

This chain uses TRBV6-2 or TRBV6-3 with TRBJ2-5; 7 nucleotides agree with TRBD2. The CDR3 has 15 residues. V lost 6 bases to trimming and J lost 9 bases; unmatched junction nucleotides: 16. Looked up from germline, CDR1 is MNHEY and CDR2 is SVGEGT. Written as DNA, the CDR3 is TGTGCCAGCAGCCTGGGAGGGGCCCTCGAAAAGGCCCAGTACTTC. Its protein product is CASSLGGALEKAQYF.